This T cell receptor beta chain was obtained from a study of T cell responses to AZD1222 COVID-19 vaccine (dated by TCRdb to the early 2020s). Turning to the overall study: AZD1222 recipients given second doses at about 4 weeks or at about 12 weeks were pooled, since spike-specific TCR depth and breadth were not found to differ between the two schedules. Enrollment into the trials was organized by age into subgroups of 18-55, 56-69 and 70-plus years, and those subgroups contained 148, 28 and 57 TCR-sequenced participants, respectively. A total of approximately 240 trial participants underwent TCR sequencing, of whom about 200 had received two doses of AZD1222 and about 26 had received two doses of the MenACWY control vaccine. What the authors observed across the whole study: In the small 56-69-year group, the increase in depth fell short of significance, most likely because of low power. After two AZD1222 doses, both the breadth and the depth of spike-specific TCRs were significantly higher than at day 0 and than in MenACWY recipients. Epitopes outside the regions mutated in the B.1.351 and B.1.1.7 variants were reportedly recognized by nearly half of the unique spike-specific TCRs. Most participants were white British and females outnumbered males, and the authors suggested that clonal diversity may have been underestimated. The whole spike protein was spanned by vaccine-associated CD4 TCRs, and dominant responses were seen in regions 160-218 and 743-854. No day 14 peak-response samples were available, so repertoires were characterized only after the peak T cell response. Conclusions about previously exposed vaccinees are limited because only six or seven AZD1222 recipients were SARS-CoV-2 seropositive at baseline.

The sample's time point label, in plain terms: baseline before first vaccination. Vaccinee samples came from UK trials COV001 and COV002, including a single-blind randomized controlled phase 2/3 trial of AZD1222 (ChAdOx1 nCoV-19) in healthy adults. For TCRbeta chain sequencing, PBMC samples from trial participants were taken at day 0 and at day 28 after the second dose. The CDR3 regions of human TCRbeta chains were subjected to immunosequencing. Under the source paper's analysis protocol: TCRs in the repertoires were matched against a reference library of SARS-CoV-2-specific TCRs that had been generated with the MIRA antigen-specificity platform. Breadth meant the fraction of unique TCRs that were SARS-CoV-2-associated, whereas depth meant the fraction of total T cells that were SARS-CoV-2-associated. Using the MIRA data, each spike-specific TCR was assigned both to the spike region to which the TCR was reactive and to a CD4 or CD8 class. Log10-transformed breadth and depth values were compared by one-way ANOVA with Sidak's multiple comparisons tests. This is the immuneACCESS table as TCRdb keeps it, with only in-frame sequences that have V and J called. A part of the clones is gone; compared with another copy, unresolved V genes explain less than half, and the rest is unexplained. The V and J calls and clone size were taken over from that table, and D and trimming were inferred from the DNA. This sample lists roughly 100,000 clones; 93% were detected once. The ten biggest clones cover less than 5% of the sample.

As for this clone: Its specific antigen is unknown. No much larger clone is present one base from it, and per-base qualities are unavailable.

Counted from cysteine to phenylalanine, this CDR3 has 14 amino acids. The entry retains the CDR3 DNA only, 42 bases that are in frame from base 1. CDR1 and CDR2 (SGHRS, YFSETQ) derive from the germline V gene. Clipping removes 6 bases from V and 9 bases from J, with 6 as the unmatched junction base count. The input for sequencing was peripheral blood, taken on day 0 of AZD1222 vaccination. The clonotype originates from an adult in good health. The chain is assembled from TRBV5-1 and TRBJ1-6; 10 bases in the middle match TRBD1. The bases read TGCGCCAGCACCCTAGGACAGGGGGGTTCACCCCTCCACTTT. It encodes CASTLGQGGSPLHF.